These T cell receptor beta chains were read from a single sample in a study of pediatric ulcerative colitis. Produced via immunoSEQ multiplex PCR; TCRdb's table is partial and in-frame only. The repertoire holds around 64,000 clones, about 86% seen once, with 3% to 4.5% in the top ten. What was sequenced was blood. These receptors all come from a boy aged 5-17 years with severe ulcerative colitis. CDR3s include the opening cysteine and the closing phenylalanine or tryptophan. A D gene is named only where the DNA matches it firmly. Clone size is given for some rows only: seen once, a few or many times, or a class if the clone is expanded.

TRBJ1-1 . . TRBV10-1 TGCTCCAACCGTGGGGGCGCCCGCTTAATGAACACTGAAGCTTTCTTT CSNRGGARLMNTEAFF
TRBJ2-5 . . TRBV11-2 TGTGCCAGCAGCTTAGACAGGCCAGAAGAGACCCAGTACTTC CASSLDRPEETQYF
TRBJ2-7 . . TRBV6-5 TGTGCCAGCAGTTACGGCTCGAGGGACTACGAGCAGTACTTC CASSYGSRDYEQYF
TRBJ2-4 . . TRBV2 TGTGCCAGCAGTGGAGGATTAGCCAAAAACATTCAGTACTTC CASSGGLAKNIQYF
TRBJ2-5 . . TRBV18 TGTGCCAGCTCACGGGGACAACAAGAGACCCAGTACTTC CASSRGQQETQYF
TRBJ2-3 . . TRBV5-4 TGTGCCAGCAGCTTTTTAGCCGGGACCGCCACAGATACGCAGTATTTT CASSFLAGTATDTQYF
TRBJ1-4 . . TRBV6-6 TGTGCCAGCAGTGACCTGGGGGGGGCTCATGAAAAACTGTTTTTT CASSDLGGAHEKLFF
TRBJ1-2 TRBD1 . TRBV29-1 TGCAGCGTTGAAGGTACAGGGGCCGAGAACTATGGCTACACCTTC CSVEGTGAENYGYTF
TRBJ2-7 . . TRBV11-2 TGTGCCAGCAGCTTAGCGGGCGCTGGGATGAAGGCCGAGCAGTACTTC CASSLAGAGMKAEQYF
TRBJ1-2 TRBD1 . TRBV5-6 TGTGCCAGCAGCTTGCTTCGGACAGGGGGCGCCTATGGCTACACCTTC CASSLLRTGGAYGYTF
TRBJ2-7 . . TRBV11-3 TGTGCCAGCAGCTATAGCGGATACGAGCAGTACTTC CASSYSGYEQYF
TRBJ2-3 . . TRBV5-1 TGCGCCAGCAGCGCGAGGGAGCCAGCCACAGATACGCAGTATTTT CASSAREPATDTQYF
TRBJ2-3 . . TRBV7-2 TGTGCCAGCAGCTTTGGGCAGGGAGGCACAGATACGCAGTATTTT CASSFGQGGTDTQYF
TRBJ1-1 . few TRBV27 TGTGCCAGCAGTTTTGGTAAGGCCAGGCCAGCTTTCTTT CASSFGKARPAFF
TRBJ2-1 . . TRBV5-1 TGCGCCAGCAGCTTGAGGTCAAGCGCGCACAATGAGCAGTTCTTC CASSLRSSAHNEQFF
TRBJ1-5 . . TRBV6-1 TGTGCCAGCAGCACCGTTCTGTTTCCCAATCAGCCCCAGCATTTT CASSTVLFPNQPQHF
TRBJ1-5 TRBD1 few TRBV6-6 TGTGCCAGCAGTCTACAGGGGAATCAGCCCCAGCATTTT CASSLQGNQPQHF
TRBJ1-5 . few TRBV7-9 TGTGCCAGCAGTCGTGAAGCCAGCAATCAGCCCCAGCATTTT CASSREASNQPQHF
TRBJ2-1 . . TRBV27 TGTGCCAGCAGTAACTACAATGAGCAGTTCTTC CASSNYNEQFF
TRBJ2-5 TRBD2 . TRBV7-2 TGTGCCAGCACCCCCTGGGCGGGAGGGGGAGAGACCCAGTACTTC CASTPWAGGGETQYF
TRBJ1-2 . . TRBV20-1 TGCAGTGCTCTGGACGGCTTAACAGTCACCTTC CSALDGLTVTF
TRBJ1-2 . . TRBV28 TGTGCCAGCAGTCCCATTGGGAACTATGGCTACACCTTC CASSPIGNYGYTF
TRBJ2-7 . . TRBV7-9 TGTGCCAGCAGCTTAGCGGGCGGCTCCTACGAGCAGTACTTC CASSLAGGSYEQYF
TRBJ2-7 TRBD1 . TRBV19 TGTGCCAGTAGTATATGGAGCAGGGGGCTGGAGATCTACGAGCAGTACTTC CASSIWSRGLEIYEQYF
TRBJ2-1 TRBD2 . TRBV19 TGTGCCAGTAGTCCACTAGCGTTGAGCTCCTACAATGAGCAGTTCTTC CASSPLALSSYNEQFF
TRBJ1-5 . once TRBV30 TGTGCCTGGAGTGGTGCCAGGGCCCAGCCCCAGCATTTT CAWSGARAQPQHF
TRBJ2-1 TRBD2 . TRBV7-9 TGTGCCAGCAGCTTAGTTCGGACTAGCGGTGACAATGAGCAGTTCTTC CASSLVRTSGDNEQFF
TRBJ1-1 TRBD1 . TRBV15 TGTGCCACCGAACCTGGTTCTTGGGACAGGGGCACTGAAGCTTTCTTT CATEPGSWDRGTEAFF
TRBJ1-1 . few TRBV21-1 TGTGCCAGCAGCAAAGGGAAAAGGGAAGCTGAAGCTTTCTTT CASSKGKREAEAFF
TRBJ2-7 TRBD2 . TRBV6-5 TGTGCCAGCAGTTACTCTGCACTAGCGGGAGAAGGCGAGCAGTACTTC CASSYSALAGEGEQYF
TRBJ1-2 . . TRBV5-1 TGCGCCAGCAGCTTGGCAATATTGGGGAACTATGGCTACACCTTC CASSLAILGNYGYTF
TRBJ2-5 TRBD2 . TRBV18 TGTGCCAGCTCTCTCAATCCGGGGGGAGAGACCCAGTACTTC CASSLNPGGETQYF
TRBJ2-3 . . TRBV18 TGTGCCAGCTCACCACCCATTGTCTCGGCCACAGATACGCAGTATTTT CASSPPIVSATDTQYF
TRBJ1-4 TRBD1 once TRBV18 TGTGCCAGCTCAACACAGGGGGATGAAAAACTGTTTTTT CASSTQGDEKLFF
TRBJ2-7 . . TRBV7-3 TGTGCCAGCAGCTTAGATGACACCGGACCTTACGAGCAGTACTTC CASSLDDTGPYEQYF
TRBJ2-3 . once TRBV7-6 TGTGCCAGCGCGGATACAGATACGCAGTATTTT CASADTDTQYF
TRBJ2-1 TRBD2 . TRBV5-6 TGTGCCAGCAGCTTGGACCCGACTAGCGGGAGAAATGAGCAGTTCTTC CASSLDPTSGRNEQFF
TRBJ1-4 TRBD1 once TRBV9 TGTGCCAGCAGCCCGGGGACAGGTAATGAAAAACTGTTTTTT CASSPGTGNEKLFF
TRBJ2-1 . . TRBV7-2 TGTGCCAGCAGCTTGAGCTCCTACAATGAGCAGTTCTTC CASSLSSYNEQFF
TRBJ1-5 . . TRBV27 TGTGCCAGCAGTTTATTGGGGATGAGCAATCAGCCCCAGCATTTT CASSLLGMSNQPQHF
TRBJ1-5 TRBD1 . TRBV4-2 TGTGCCAGCAGCAACCAGGGACAGGGGGTACAGCCCCAGCATTTT CASSNQGQGVQPQHF
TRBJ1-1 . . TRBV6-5 TGTGCCAGCCTCAGGAATACTGAAGCTTTCTTT CASLRNTEAFF
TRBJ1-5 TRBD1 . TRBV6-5 TGTGCCAGCAGCACAGGGGTTGTCCAGCCCCAGCATTTT CASSTGVVQPQHF
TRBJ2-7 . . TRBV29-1 TGCAGCGTTGAACTGGGCTTAGGTCCAGGGGCCTCCTACGAGCAGTACTTC CSVELGLGPGASYEQYF
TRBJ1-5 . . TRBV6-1 TGTGCCAGCAGAAGCCAGGAGGGTGGCAATCAGCCCCAGCATTTT CASRSQEGGNQPQHF
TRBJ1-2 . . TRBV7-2 TGTGCCAGCAGCTTAGCCATGGCCGGCAATCGCTACACCTTC CASSLAMAGNRYTF
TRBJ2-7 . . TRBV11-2 TGTGCCAGCAGCTTATATATAGTCGGTGGGGGGAGCGAGCAGTACTTC CASSLYIVGGGSEQYF
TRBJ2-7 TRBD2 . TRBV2 TGTGCCAGCAGTGCCGGGACTAGCGGGCTAAGTGAGCAGTACTTC CASSAGTSGLSEQYF
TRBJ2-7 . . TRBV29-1 TGCAGCGTCGATGACTCCGCCTACGAGCAGTACTTC CSVDDSAYEQYF
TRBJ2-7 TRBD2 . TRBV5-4 TGTGCCAGCAGCCAGACTAGCGGGAGGGCTCCCTACGAGCAGTACTTC CASSQTSGRAPYEQYF
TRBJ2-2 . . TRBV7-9 TGTGCCAGCAGCCCAGGTGTCATCGGGGAGCTGTTTTTT CASSPGVIGELFF
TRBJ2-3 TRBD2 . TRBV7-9 TGTGCCAGCAGCTTAGCGGCTAGCGGTGATGTAGATACGCAGTATTTT CASSLAASGDVDTQYF
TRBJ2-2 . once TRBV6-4 TGTGCCAGCAGTGATGTGGCCGATGCCGGGGAGCTGTTTTTT CASSDVADAGELFF
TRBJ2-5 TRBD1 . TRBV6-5 TGTGCCAGCAGTTACTTCGTCGGGACAGCACAAGAGACCCAGTACTTC CASSYFVGTAQETQYF
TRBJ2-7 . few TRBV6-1 TGTGCCAGCACCAAGACAGGCTCCTACGAGCAGTACTTC CASTKTGSYEQYF
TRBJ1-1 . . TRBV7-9 TGTGCCAGCAGTTCCCAGATTGAGACGCAAGCTTTCTTT CASSSQIETQAFF
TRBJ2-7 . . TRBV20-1 TGCAGTGCAAGACTAGTCTACGAGCAGTACTTC CSARLVYEQYF